This TCR beta chain was recorded in a study of CD8 T cells in Susac syndrome. Negative isolation yielded the CD8+ and CD4+ T cells, while FACS enriched the TEMRA cells. This CDR3 spans 14 amino acids. Germline V CDR1 and CDR2: LNHDA, SQIVND (reference sequence). V lost 2 bases to trimming and J lost 5 bases; unmatched junction nucleotides: 1. Reverse transcription of roughly 0.45 to 1 ug RNA used random hexamers. Amplification of TCR beta CDR3 used immunoSEQ multiplex PCR across 54 Vbeta and 13 Jbeta. Via MiXCR, TCRdb re-called the immunoSEQ multiplex PCR reads, giving one row per CDR3 protein. The sample records about 180,000 distinct CDR3 sequences, roughly 94% being singletons.

The sequenced sample was CD4+ T cells from PBMCs. This clonotype was obtained from a human donor with Susac syndrome. The chain has TRBV19 and TRBJ2-1; TRBD1 agrees at 9 bases. CDR3 region: CASSIWDRDNEQFF. In DNA, the CDR3 is TGTGCCAGTAGTATATGGGACAGGGACAATGAGCAGTTCTTC.